This T cell receptor beta chain emerged from a study of cytomegalovirus exposure and HLA in healthy donors. In the study overall: It was reported in a later analysis that the 90 to 150 validation repertoires used the same platform as the 666 first-cohort repertoires. Study-wide findings and caveats: A list of about 180 TCR beta chains associated with cytomegalovirus was given.

Data came from immunoSEQ multiplex PCR; TCRdb stores just in-frame clones and leaves some out. The repertoire holds 100,000 or so clones, with about 95% as singletons. Germline V gene data show CDR1 as SGHTA and CDR2 as FQGNSA. Trimming stripped 1 base from V and 8 bases from J, with 10 bases between. This CDR3 is 13 amino acids long. To note about this clone: No antigen is known for it.

The validation cohort, a group of some 120 subjects, included the donors and was separate from the roughly 720-subject first cohort. This TCR was recovered from a woman in her late teens or twenties in good health and CMV-seronegative. The sequenced sample consisted of PBMCs. The V call is TRBV7-2, the J call TRBJ2-3; D may be TRBD1 (5 bases). CDR3 sequence (DNA): TGTGCCAGCAGCTTAGAGGGGTCAGGTACGCAGTATTTT. It translates to CASSLEGSGTQYF.